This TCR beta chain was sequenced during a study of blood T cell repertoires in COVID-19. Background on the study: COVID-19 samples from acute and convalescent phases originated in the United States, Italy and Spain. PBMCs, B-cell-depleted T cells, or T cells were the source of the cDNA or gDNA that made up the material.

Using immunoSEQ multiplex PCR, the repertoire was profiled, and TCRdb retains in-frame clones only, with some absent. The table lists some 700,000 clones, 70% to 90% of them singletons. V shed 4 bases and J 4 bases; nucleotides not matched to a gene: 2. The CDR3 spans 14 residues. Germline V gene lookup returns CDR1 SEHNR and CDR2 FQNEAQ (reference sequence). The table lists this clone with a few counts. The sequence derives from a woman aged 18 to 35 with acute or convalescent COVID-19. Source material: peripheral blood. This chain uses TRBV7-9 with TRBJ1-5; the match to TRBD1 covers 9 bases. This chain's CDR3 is CASSSGTGNQPQHF. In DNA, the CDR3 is TGTGCCAGCAGCTCCGGGACAGGGAATCAGCCCCAGCATTTT.